The 3 T cell receptor beta chains below come from one sample, sequenced in a study of shared clonotypes between healthy human individuals. Sequencing was performed with immunoSEQ multiplex PCR; in TCRdb, only in-frame clones are kept and a portion is missing. The table has about 2.4 million clones, around 90% seen once; the top ten hold under 0.15%. Sequenced input: naive CD4+ T cells sorted from blood. Subset specified: CD45RA+ positively selected. These receptors originate from a man between 18 and 29 years old in good health.

A few counts support this clone. The chain is built from TRBV10-3 and TRBJ1-2; D might be TRBD1 (6 bases). This CDR3 has 13 amino acids. Trimming removed 4 bases from V and 8 bases from J, with 14 bases in between. The germline V gene has CDR1 ENHRY and CDR2 SYGVKD. The CDR3 reads CAISGRPGDGYTF. The CDR3 coding sequence is TGTGCCATCAGTGGACGCCCAGGGGACGGCTACACCTTC.

The V gene is TRBV5-1, the J gene TRBJ2-7; 8 nucleotides align to TRBD2. V shed 4 bases and J 0 bases; nucleotides not matched to a gene: 3. Germline lookup yields CDR1 SGHRS and CDR2 YFSETQ. This CDR3 region has 14 residues. CDR3 nucleotide sequence: TGCGCCAGCAGCCAAGCGGGAGACTCCTACGAGCAGTACTTC. This sequence encodes CASSQAGDSYEQYF.

The chain is built from TRBV9 and TRBJ1-6; 9 bases map to TRBD1. In germline, CDR1 is SGDLS, CDR2 YYNGEE. This CDR3 region has 15 residues. V lost 0 bases to trimming and J lost 9 bases; unmatched junction nucleotides: 4. The CDR3 is CASSVGGQGSSPLHF. The CDR3 bases are TGTGCCAGCAGCGTAGGCGGACAGGGGAGTTCACCCCTCCACTTT.